This T cell receptor beta chain was recorded in a study of vaccination effects on CD4 cells after COVID-19. Notes on the study in general: Whether induced by infection or by vaccine, clones showed marked clonal contraction late after vaccination.

The CDR3 is 17 amino acids. Germline V gene lookup returns CDR1 SGDLS and CDR2 YYNGEE. V lost 4 bases, J lost 2 bases, and 16 bases lay in between. Points on this clone: The antigen remains undetermined.

Sequencing was performed with immunoSEQ multiplex PCR; in TCRdb, only in-frame clones are kept and a portion is missing. The sample lists tens of thousands of clones, 78% occurring once. Peptide-pool stimulation followed by sequencing identified expanded antigen-specific CD4+ clonotypes in the ViraFEST assay. Researchers isolated CD4+ T cells once roughly ten days of culture had elapsed. Negative nucleocapsid antibody tests before and after vaccination confirmed no previous SARS-CoV-2 infection. They grew over 1.5 million PBMC in each well, adding around 10 IU/ml IL-2 and 10 ug/ml peptides. The sequence was obtained from a human donor who received a COVID-19 vaccine. Here the sequenced sample was CD4+ T cells from PBMCs cultured with SARS-CoV-2 spike peptides, taken before COVID-19 vaccination. The genes are TRBV9 and TRBJ1-6; D remains ambiguous. The chain's CDR3 is CASSPPKRGPYNSPLHF. CDR3 nucleotides: TGTGCCAGCAGCCCACCCAAACGGGGTCCCTATAATTCACCCCTCCACTTT.